Shown below are 11 T cell receptor beta chains from a single sample sequenced in a study of blood T cell repertoires in COVID-19. Using immunoSEQ multiplex PCR, the repertoire was profiled, and TCRdb retains in-frame clones only, with some absent. The sample shows 60,000 to 70,000 clones, 80% to 95% of them seen only once. Sequencing used peripheral blood. The source is a human donor with active COVID-19. The donor label of this sample is uncertain.

V gene TRBV4-3 combines with J gene TRBJ2-1; the match to TRBD2 covers 7 bases. Trimming at V came to 4 bases and at J to 8 bases, leaving 8 bases not matched to a gene. In germline, CDR1 is LGHNA, CDR2 YSLEER. CDR3 length equals 14 residues. CDR3 sequence reads: CASSLRLAGDEQFF. The CDR3 DNA reads TGCGCCAGCAGCCTCCGCCTTGCGGGAGATGAGCAGTTCTTC.

V and J are TRBV12-5 and TRBJ1-5; tentative D call: TRBD1 (6 bases). Trimming pared 1 base from V and 0 bases from J, leaving 10 bases between. CDR1 and CDR2 from the germline V gene are LGHNT and FRNRAP. The CDR3 loop spans 16 amino acids. CDR3 DNA sequence: TGTGCTAGTGGTTTGGACGGACAGATTAGCAATCAGCCCCAGCATTTT. This gives the protein CASGLDGQISNQPQHF.

V gene TRBV5-1 combines with J gene TRBJ2-2; 9 bases match TRBD2. V lost 7 bases, J lost 6 bases, and 10 bases stayed unmatched. Germline-derived CDR1 and CDR2 are SGHRS and YFSETQ. The CDR3 consists of 15 residues. The CDR3 nucleotides read TGCGCCAGCCGGGGACTAGCAGAATCCCCCGGGGAGCTGTTTTTT. This codes for CASRGLAESPGELFF.

The J gene is TRBJ2-5, the V gene TRBV5-6; 8 positions agree with TRBD2. The CDR3 is 15 amino acids. Germline V gene data show CDR1 as SGHDT and CDR2 as YYEEEE. V trimming: 4 bases; J trimming: 1 base; junction bases outside the gene matches: 6. Here the CDR3 reads CASSLPTSVQETQYF. CDR3 coding DNA: TGTGCCAGCAGCCTCCCGACTAGCGTCCAAGAGACCCAGTACTTC.

This clone was seen only once. This chain connects TRBV9 to TRBJ2-2; D is uncertain. The germline V gene encodes CDR1 SGDLS and CDR2 YYNGEE. The CDR3 runs to 13 residues. V was shortened by 2 bases and J by 5 bases, with 7 bases between the two germline ends. The CDR3 DNA sequence: TGTGCCAGCAGCGTCCCTGTGACCGGGGAGCTGTTTTTT. Amino acids: CASSVPVTGELFF.

J is TRBJ2-1 and V is TRBV28, with TRBD2 matching 14 bases. Germline values: CDR1 MDHEN, CDR2 SYDVKM. V was pared by 4 bases and J by 8 bases, with 7 bases of the junction left unmatched. The CDR3 spans 16 residues. The CDR3 sequence: CASSSGLAGGVDEQFF. CDR3 nucleotide sequence: TGTGCCAGCAGTTCCGGACTAGCGGGAGGTGTAGATGAGCAGTTCTTC.

The rearrangement joins TRBV15 to TRBJ2-4, with TRBD1 matching 10 bases. The CDR3 length is 16 residues. Per germline, CDR1 LNHNV and CDR2 YYDKDF (reference sequence). With V trimmed by 5 bases and J by 3 bases, 7 bases remained unmatched. CDR3 protein: CATSPRTGGRKNIQYF. The CDR3 DNA follows: TGTGCCACCAGCCCCCGGACAGGGGGTCGCAAAAACATTCAGTACTTC.

The chain joins TRBV5-1 to TRBJ2-7; 11 bases are a match to TRBD1. V lost 5 bases to trimming and J lost 5 bases; unmatched junction nucleotides: 12. This CDR3 comprises 16 residues. Germline CDR1 SGHRS, CDR2 YFSETQ. The CDR3 loop is CASSRKPGTGGHEQYF. CDR3 in DNA: TGCGCCAGCAGTCGCAAACCCGGGACAGGGGGACACGAGCAGTACTTC.

This clone was recorded once. This CDR3 reads CASGHRGSSPNEQFF. The CDR3 DNA sequence: TGTGCCAGCGGCCACAGGGGAAGTTCACCCAATGAGCAGTTCTTC. V gene TRBV11-2 combines with J gene TRBJ2-1; TRBD1 agrees at 7 bases. This CDR3 comprises 15 residues. V trimming: 8 bases; J trimming: 6 bases; junction bases outside the gene matches: 13. The germline V gene has CDR1 SGHAT and CDR2 FQNNGV. The variable domain in full, completed from reference TRBV11-2 and TRBJ2-1, reads EAGVAQSPRYKIIEKRQSVAFWCNPISGHATLYWYQQILGQGPKLLIQFQNNGVVDDSQLPKDRFSAERLKGVDSTLKIQPAKLEDSAVYLCASGHRGSSPNEQFFGPGTRLTVL.

The rearrangement links TRBV7-2 to TRBJ2-7; 7 bases fit TRBD2. Germline CDR1 and CDR2: SGHTA and FQGNSA. Losses at the gene ends were 2 bases for V and 0 bases for J; bases not matched to a gene: 7. CDR3 length: 16 amino acids. CDR3 nucleotide sequence: TGTGCCAGCAGCTTAACGGGGGGACGCAGCTCCTACGAGCAGTACTTC. Encoded protein: CASSLTGGRSSYEQYF.

The chain uses TRBV3-1 (or the pseudogene TRBV3-2) and TRBJ2-3; 7 bases agree with TRBD2. The ends lost 1 base at V and 1 base at J; junction bases unmatched: 5. Germline V gives CDR1 LGHDT, CDR2 YNNKEL (reference sequence). The CDR3 covers 16 residues. The CDR3 is CASSQGGGRGTDTQYF. The CDR3 DNA sequence: TGTGCCAGCAGCCAAGGAGGCGGGAGAGGCACAGATACGCAGTATTTT.